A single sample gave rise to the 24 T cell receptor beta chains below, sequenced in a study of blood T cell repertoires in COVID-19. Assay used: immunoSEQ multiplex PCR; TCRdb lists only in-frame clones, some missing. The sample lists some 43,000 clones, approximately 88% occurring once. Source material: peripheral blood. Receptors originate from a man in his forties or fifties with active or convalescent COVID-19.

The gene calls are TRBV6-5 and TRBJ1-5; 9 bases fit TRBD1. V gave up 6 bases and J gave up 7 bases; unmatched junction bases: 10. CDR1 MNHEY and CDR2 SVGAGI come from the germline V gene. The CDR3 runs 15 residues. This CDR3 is CASRGDRGNYQPQHF. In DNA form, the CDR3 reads TGTGCCAGCAGGGGAGACAGGGGGAATTACCAGCCCCAGCATTTT.

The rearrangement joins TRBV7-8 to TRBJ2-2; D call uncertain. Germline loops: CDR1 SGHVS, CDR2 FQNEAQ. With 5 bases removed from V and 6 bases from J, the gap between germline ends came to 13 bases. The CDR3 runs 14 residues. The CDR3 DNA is TGTGCCAGCAGCGTGCGACCCAGGTCCGGGGAGCTGTTTTTT. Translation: CASSVRPRSGELFF.

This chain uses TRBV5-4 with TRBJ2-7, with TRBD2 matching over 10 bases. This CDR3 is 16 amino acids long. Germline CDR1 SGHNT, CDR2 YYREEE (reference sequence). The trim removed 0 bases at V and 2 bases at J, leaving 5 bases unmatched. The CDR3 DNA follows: TGTGCCAGCAGCTTGGCCAGGAGCGGGGGGGCCTACGAGCAGTACTTC. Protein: CASSLARSGGAYEQYF.

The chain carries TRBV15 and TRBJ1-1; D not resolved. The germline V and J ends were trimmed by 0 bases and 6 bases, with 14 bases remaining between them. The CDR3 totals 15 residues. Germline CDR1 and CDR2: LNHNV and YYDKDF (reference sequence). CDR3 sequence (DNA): TGTGCCACCAGCAGAGACTCACTCAATCGGGCTGAAGCTTTCTTT. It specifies CATSRDSLNRAEAFF. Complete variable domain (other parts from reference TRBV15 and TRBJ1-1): DAMVIQNPRYQVTQFGKPVTLSCSQTLNHNVMYWYQQKSSQAPKLLFHYYDKDFNNEADTPDNFQSRRPNTSFCFLDIRSPGLGDTAMYLCATSRDSLNRAEAFFGQGTRLTVV.

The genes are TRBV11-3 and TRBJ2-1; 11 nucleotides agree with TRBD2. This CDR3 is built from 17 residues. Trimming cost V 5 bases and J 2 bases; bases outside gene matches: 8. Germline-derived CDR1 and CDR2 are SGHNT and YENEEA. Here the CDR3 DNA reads TGTGCCAGCAGCCCGCAGACTAGCGGGGAGCCCTACAATGAGCAGTTCTTC. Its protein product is CASSPQTSGEPYNEQFF.

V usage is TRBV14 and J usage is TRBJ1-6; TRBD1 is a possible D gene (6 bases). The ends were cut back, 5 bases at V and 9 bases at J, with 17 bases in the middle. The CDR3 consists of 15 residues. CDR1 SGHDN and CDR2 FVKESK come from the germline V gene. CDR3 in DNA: TGTGCCAGCAGCGGGAGAACCAGGGGATCTTCACCCCTCCACTTT. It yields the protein CASSGRTRGSSPLHF.

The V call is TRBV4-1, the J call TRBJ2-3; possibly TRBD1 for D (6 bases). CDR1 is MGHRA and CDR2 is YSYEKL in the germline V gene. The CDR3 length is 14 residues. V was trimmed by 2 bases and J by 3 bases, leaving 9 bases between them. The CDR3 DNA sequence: TGCGCCAGCAGCCAATTACAGGGAACAGATACGCAGTATTTT. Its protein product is CASSQLQGTDTQYF.

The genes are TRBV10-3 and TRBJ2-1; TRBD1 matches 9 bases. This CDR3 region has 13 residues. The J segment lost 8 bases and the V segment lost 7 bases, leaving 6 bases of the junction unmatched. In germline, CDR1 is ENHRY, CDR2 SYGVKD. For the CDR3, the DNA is TGTGCCATCACCGGGACAGGGCGGGATGAGCAGTTCTTC. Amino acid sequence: CAITGTGRDEQFF.

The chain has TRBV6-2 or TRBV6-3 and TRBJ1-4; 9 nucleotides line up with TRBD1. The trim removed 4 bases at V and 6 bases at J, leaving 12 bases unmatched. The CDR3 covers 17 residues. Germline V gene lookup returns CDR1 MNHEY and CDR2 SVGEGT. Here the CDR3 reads CASSFVTGGIRDEKLFF. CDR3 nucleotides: TGTGCCAGCAGTTTCGTGACAGGGGGGATTCGGGATGAAAAACTGTTTTTT.

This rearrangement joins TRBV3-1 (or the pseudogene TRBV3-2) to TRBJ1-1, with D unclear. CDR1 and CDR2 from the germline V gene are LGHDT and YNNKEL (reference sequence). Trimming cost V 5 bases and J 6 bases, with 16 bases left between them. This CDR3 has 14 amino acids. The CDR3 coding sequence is TGTGCCAGCAGCGAGCAGGCGAAAAATTCTGAAGCTTTCTTT. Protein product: CASSEQAKNSEAFF.

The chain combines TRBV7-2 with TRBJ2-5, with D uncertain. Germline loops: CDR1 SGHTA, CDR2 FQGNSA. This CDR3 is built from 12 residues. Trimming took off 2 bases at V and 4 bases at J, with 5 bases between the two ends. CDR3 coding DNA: TGTGCCAGCAGCTTATTCGGAGAGACCCAGTACTTC. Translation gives CASSLFGETQYF.

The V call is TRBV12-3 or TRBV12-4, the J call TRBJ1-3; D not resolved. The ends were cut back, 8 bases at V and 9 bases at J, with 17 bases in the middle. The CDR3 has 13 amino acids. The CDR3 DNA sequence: TGTGCCAGCGAATTCGACACGAGGGCCACCATATATTTT. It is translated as CASEFDTRATIYF.

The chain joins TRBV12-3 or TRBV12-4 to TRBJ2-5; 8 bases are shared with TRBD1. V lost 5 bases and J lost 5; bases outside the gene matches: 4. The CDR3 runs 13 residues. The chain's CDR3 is CASSQTGGETQYF. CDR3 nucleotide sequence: TGTGCCAGCAGTCAAACAGGGGGGGAGACCCAGTACTTC.

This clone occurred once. The CDR3 reads CASSPGTSMYEQYF. DNA of the CDR3: TGTGCCAGTAGTCCCGGGACTAGTATGTACGAGCAGTACTTC. The rearrangement uses TRBV19 and TRBJ2-7; 8 bases are a match to TRBD2. The CDR3 has 14 amino acids. J was trimmed by 4 bases and V by 5 bases; bases with no gene match: 7. Germline V gives CDR1 LNHDA, CDR2 SQIVND (reference sequence).

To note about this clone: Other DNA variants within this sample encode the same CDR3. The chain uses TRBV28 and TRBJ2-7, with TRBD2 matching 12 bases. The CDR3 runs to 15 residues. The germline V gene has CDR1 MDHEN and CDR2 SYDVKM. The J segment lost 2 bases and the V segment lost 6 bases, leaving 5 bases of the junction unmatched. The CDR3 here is CASSQTSGGTYEQYF. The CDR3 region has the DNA TGTGCCAGCAGCCAGACTAGCGGGGGTACCTACGAGCAGTACTTC. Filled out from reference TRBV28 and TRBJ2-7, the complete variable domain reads DVKVTQSSRYLVKRTGEKVFLECVQDMDHENMFWYRQDPGLGLRLIYFSYDVKMKEKGDIPEGYSVSREKKERFSLILESASTNQTSMYLCASSQTSGGTYEQYFGPGTRLTVT.

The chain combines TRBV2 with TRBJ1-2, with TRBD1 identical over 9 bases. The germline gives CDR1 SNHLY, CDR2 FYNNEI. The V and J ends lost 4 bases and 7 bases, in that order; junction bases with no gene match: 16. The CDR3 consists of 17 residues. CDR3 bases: TGTGCCAGCAGTGTAGGGACAGGGCTTTTTGGGGGTCCTGGCTACACCTTC. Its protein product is CASSVGTGLFGGPGYTF.

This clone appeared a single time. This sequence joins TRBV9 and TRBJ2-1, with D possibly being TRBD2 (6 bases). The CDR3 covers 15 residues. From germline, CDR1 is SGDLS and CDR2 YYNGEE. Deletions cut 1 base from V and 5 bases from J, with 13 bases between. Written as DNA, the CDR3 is TGTGCCAGCAGCGTATCTGGGGGGACCAACAATGAGCAGTTCTTC. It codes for CASSVSGGTNNEQFF.

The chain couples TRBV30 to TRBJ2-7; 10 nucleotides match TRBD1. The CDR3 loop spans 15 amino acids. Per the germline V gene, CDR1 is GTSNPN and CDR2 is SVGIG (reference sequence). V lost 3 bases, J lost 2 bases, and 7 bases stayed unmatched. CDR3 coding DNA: TGTGCCTGGAGGGGGGACAGGGGAACTGCCTACGAGCAGTACTTC. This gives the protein CAWRGDRGTAYEQYF.

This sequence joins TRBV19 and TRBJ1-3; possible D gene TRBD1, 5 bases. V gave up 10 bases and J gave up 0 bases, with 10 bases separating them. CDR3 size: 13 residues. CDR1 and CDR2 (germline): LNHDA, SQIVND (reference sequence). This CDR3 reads CATGLPSGNTIYF. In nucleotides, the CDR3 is TGTGCCACGGGACTCCCCTCTGGAAACACCATATATTTT.

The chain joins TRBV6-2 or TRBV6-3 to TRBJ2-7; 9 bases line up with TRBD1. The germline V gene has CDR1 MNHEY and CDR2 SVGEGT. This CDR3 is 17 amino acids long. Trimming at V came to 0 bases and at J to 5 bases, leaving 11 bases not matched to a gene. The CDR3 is CASSYSRSGQGMDEQYF. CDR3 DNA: TGTGCCAGCAGTTACTCGAGGTCGGGACAGGGAATGGACGAGCAGTACTTC.

The CDR3 region has the DNA TGTGCCAGTAGTGCGGGTGCCGGGGTCAATCAGCCCCAGCATTTT. Translating gives CASSAGAGVNQPQHF. The chain carries TRBV19 and TRBJ1-5, with no clear D. The CDR3 is 15 amino acids. The V end was cut by 5 bases, the J end by 3 bases, with 14 bases between. CDR1 is LNHDA, CDR2 SQIVND, per germline (reference sequence). Full variable domain (remainder filled in from reference TRBV19 and TRBJ1-5): DGGITQSPKYLFRKEGQNVTLSCEQNLNHDAMYWYRQDPGQGLRLIYYSQIVNDFQKGDIAEGYSVSREKKESFPLTVTSAQKNPTAFYLCASSAGAGVNQPQHFGDGTRLSIL.

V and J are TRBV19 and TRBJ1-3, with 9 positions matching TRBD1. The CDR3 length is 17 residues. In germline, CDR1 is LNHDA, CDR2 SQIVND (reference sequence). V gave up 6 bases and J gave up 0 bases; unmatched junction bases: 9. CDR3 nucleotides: TGTGCCAGTAGCCGATTACAGGGGGCGAACTCTGGAAACACCATATATTTT. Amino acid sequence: CASSRLQGANSGNTIYF. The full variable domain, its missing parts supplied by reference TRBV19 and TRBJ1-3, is DGGITQSPKYLFRKEGQNVTLSCEQNLNHDAMYWYRQDPGQGLRLIYYSQIVNDFQKGDIAEGYSVSREKKESFPLTVTSAQKNPTAFYLCASSRLQGANSGNTIYFGEGSWLTVV.

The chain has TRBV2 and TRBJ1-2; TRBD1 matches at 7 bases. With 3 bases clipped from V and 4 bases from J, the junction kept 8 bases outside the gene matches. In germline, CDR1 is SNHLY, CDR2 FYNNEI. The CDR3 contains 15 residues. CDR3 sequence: CASSEGQPTPYGYTF. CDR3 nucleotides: TGTGCCAGCAGTGAGGGACAGCCCACTCCCTATGGCTACACCTTC. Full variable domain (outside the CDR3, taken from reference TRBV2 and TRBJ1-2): EPEVTQTPSHQVTQMGQEVILRCVPISNHLYFYWYRQILGQKVEFLVSFYNNEISEKSEIFDDQFSVERPDGSNFTLKIRSTKLEDSAMYFCASSEGQPTPYGYTFGSGTRLTVV.

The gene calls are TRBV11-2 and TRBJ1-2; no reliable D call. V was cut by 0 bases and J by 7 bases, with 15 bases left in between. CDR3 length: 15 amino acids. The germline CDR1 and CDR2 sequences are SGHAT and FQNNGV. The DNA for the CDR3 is TGTGCCAGCAGCTTAGAATTGGGCGGAGGGCCTGGCTACACCTTC. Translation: CASSLELGGGPGYTF.